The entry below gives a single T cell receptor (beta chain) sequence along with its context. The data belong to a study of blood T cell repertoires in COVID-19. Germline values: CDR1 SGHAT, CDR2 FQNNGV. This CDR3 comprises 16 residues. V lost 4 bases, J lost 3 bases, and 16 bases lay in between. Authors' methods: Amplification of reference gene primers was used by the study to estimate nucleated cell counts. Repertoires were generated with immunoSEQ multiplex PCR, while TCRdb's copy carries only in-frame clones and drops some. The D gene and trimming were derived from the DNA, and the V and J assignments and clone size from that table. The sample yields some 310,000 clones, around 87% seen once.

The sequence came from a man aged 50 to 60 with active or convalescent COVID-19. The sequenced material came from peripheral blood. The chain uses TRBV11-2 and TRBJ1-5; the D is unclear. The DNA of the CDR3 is TGTGCCAGCAGCTCCCGAACAGATACCCCCAATCAGCCCCAGCATTTT. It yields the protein CASSSRTDTPNQPQHF.